One sample yielded the 28 T cell receptor beta chains listed below, sequenced in a study of long-term antiretroviral therapy in people with HIV. Version v3.0 of the immunoSEQ assay was performed at survey level. Profiled with immunoSEQ multiplex PCR; TCRdb holds only in-frame clones, not every one. There are tens of thousands of clones in the sample; approximately 88% occur only once, and roughly 10% lies in the top ten. This specimen was unsorted PBMCs, taken 2.7 to 2.9 years after starting antiretroviral therapy. These receptors came from a man aged 25-45 years with HIV.

The chain uses TRBV7-9 and TRBJ1-4; TRBD1 is a possible D gene (5 bases). Trimming took off 6 bases at V and 7 bases at J, with 18 bases between the two ends. The CDR3 consists of 15 residues. Germline assignment: CDR1 SEHNR and CDR2 FQNEAQ (reference sequence). The CDR3 protein is CASSFSMGRVEKLFF. CDR3 nucleotide sequence: TGTGCCAGCAGTTTTAGCATGGGCAGGGTTGAAAAACTGTTTTTT.

This chain links TRBV7-9 with TRBJ1-4; D is unresolved. The V gene lost 8 bases and the J gene lost 7 bases, with 23 bases spanning the gap. The CDR3 spans 16 residues. Per germline, CDR1 SEHNR and CDR2 FQNEAQ (reference sequence). CDR3 nucleotides: TGTGCCAGCGGCCTTTTATGGAGATCGAGTGGTGAAAAACTGTTTTTT. This codes for CASGLLWRSSGEKLFF.

The chain links TRBV6-5 to TRBJ2-3; D unclear. The CDR3 consists of 15 residues. Germline V lookup: CDR1 MNHEY, CDR2 SVGAGI. V was trimmed by 2 bases and J by 1 base, leaving 10 bases between them. The CDR3 coding sequence is TGTGCCAGCAGTTACCTTAAGCAGGGCACAGATACGCAGTATTTT. Translating gives CASSYLKQGTDTQYF.

The chain joins TRBV4-3 to TRBJ1-4; perhaps TRBD1 as D (5 bases). The CDR3 length is 14 residues. Deletions cut 8 bases from V and 8 bases from J, with 18 bases between. Germline V gene data show CDR1 as LGHNA and CDR2 as YSLEER. CDR3 bases: TGCGCCAGCTCGGGGGGTAACGAGGGGGAAAAACTGTTTTTT. Its translation is CASSGGNEGEKLFF.

This clone was seen once. The chain recombines TRBV5-1 with TRBJ2-2; no firm D call. The CDR3 length is 13 residues. Per the germline V gene, CDR1 is SGHRS and CDR2 is YFSETQ. The V end lost 4 bases, the J end lost 6 bases, and 10 bases lay between the germline ends. The CDR3 region is CASSLFSSGELFF. The CDR3 DNA follows: TGCGCCAGCAGCCTTTTCTCGTCCGGGGAGCTGTTTTTT.

The chain links TRBV11-3 to TRBJ2-7; tentatively, D is TRBD1 (5 bases). CDR3 length: 14 amino acids. The germline V and J ends were trimmed by 1 base and 7 bases, with 14 bases remaining between them. The germline gives CDR1 SGHNT, CDR2 YENEEA. CDR3 residues: CASSLGTPAGEQYF. The CDR3 region has the DNA TGTGCCAGCAGCTTAGGGACACCAGCAGGAGAGCAGTACTTC.

The V gene is TRBV15, the J gene TRBJ2-1; tentative D call: TRBD1 (5 bases). The germline gives CDR1 LNHNV, CDR2 YYDKDF (reference sequence). V lost 3 bases and J 5 bases, leaving 8 bases between the germline ends. The CDR3 covers 13 residues. The CDR3 bases are TGTGCCACCAGCAGGGACAAGCACAATGAGCAGTTCTTC. The encoded protein is CATSRDKHNEQFF.

This chain links TRBV28 with TRBJ1-5; 8 bases line up with TRBD1. The CDR3 has 17 residues. Trimming at V came to 5 bases and at J to 2 bases, leaving 11 bases not matched to a gene. CDR1 is MDHEN, CDR2 SYDVKM, per germline. The CDR3 DNA follows: TGTGCCAGCAGTGCAGACAGGGGTTCTCGGCGCAATCAGCCCCAGCATTTT. It codes for CASSADRGSRRNQPQHF.

The rearrangement joins TRBV5-1 to TRBJ2-3; perhaps TRBD2 as D (5 bases). Germline V gives CDR1 SGHRS, CDR2 YFSETQ. V lost 1 base and J lost 3, with 12 bases in between. The CDR3 loop spans 15 amino acids. Written as DNA, the CDR3 is TGCGCCAGCAGCTTGCTCGGTAGCGTGACAGATACGCAGTATTTT. Amino acid sequence: CASSLLGSVTDTQYF.

This clone was found once. The chain couples TRBV6-6 to TRBJ2-3; D call uncertain. Germline-derived CDR1 and CDR2 are MNHNY and SVGAGI (reference sequence). The V gene lost 5 bases and the J gene lost 5 bases, with 8 bases spanning the gap. The CDR3 consists of 12 residues. CDR3 residues: CASSPSGDTQYF. The DNA of the CDR3 is TGTGCCAGCAGTCCCTCGGGAGATACGCAGTATTTT.

The rearrangement uses TRBV7-8 and TRBJ2-7; TRBD2 is a possible D gene (5 bases). Trimming cost V 0 bases and J 0 bases, with 12 bases left between them. Germline assignment: CDR1 SGHVS and CDR2 FQNEAQ. This CDR3 has 16 residues. DNA of the CDR3: TGTGCCAGCAGCTTAGCGCCGGGGATAAGCTCCTACGAGCAGTACTTC. This sequence encodes CASSLAPGISSYEQYF.

This sequence joins TRBV9 and TRBJ1-1; D not resolved. V lost 0 bases, J lost 1 base, and 10 bases lay in between. The germline V gene encodes CDR1 SGDLS and CDR2 YYNGEE. The CDR3 extends over 15 amino acids. CDR3: CASSVGRDGNTEAFF. CDR3 in DNA: TGTGCCAGCAGCGTAGGTCGGGATGGGAACACTGAAGCTTTCTTT.

The chain carries TRBV30 and TRBJ2-5; 12 nucleotides agree with TRBD2. Unmatched junction bases numbered 7, after V lost 3 bases and J lost 5 bases. Germline loops: CDR1 GTSNPN, CDR2 SVGIG (reference sequence). The CDR3 is 15 amino acids. This chain's CDR3 is CAWSRLAGAIETQYF. DNA of the CDR3: TGTGCCTGGAGCCGACTAGCGGGAGCCATTGAGACCCAGTACTTC. The full variable domain, its missing parts supplied by reference TRBV30 and TRBJ2-5, is SQTIHQWPATLVQPVGSPLSLECTVEGTSNPNLYWYRQAAGRGLQLLFYSVGIGQISSEVPQNLSASRPQDRQFILSSKKLLLSDSGFYLCAWSRLAGAIETQYFGPGTRLLVL.

Only one count was recorded for this clone. The chain has TRBV2 and TRBJ2-5, with a weak D call TRBD1 (5 bases). V was shortened by 0 bases and J by 10 bases, with 15 bases between the two germline ends. This CDR3 spans 14 amino acids. Germline CDR1 SNHLY, CDR2 FYNNEI. Here the CDR3 reads CASSEALVAQGQYF. In DNA form, the CDR3 reads TGTGCCAGCAGTGAAGCGCTGGTAGCTCAGGGCCAGTACTTC. Looking up the rest from reference TRBV2 and TRBJ2-5 gives the full variable domain: EPEVTQTPSHQVTQMGQEVILRCVPISNHLYFYWYRQILGQKVEFLVSFYNNEISEKSEIFDDQFSVERPDGSNFTLKIRSTKLEDSAMYFCASSEALVAQGQYFGPGTRLLVL.

The CDR3 DNA sequence: TGTGCCAGCAGTAGGGACGGAACGAACACTGAAGCTTTCTTT. Protein product: CASSRDGTNTEAFF. V usage is TRBV6-5 and J usage is TRBJ1-1; D is perhaps TRBD1 (5 bases). The V end lost 5 bases, the J end lost 1 base, and 11 bases lay between the germline ends. The V gene's germline CDR1 is MNHEY and CDR2 SVGAGI. CDR3 length: 14 amino acids.

This chain joins TRBV7-2 and TRBJ2-4, with D maybe TRBD2 (5 bases). Germline V lookup: CDR1 SGHTA, CDR2 FQGNSA. Trimming took off 2 bases at V and 9 bases at J, with 17 bases between the two ends. There are 15 residues in the CDR3. DNA of the CDR3: TGTGCCAGCAGCTTAAACCTCCCGGGGATCGGCATTCAGTACTTC. It is translated as CASSLNLPGIGIQYF.

This clone turned up a few times. The V call is TRBV30, the J call TRBJ1-5; D might be TRBD1 (5 bases). CDR1 GTSNPN and CDR2 SVGIG come from the germline V gene (reference sequence). The CDR3 sequence is 16 residues long. Trimming shortened V by 0 bases and J by 2 bases, and 14 bases separated the two germline ends. CDR3 nucleotide sequence: TGTGCCTGGAGTGTGGCTTCCGGGACTCGCAATCAGCCCCAGCATTTT. It specifies CAWSVASGTRNQPQHF.

V is TRBV10-3 and J is TRBJ2-1; possibly TRBD2 for D (6 bases). Trimming took off 8 bases at V and 7 bases at J, with 15 bases between the two ends. Per germline, CDR1 ENHRY and CDR2 SYGVKD. The CDR3 totals 13 residues. The CDR3 nucleotides are TGTGCCATCCGGAGGGGAGAGGGGAATGAGCAGTTCTTC. Residues: CAIRRGEGNEQFF.

This clone has only one observation. V and J are TRBV15 and TRBJ2-2, with D hard to call. The germline CDR1 and CDR2 sequences are LNHNV and YYDKDF (reference sequence). V dropped 0 bases and J dropped 10 bases, with 9 bases sitting between them. The CDR3 has 13 amino acids. This chain's CDR3 is CATSRDPLAELFF. The CDR3 DNA follows: TGTGCCACCAGCAGAGACCCCCTGGCGGAGCTGTTTTTT.

The rearrangement uses TRBV5-6 and TRBJ2-7; D is perhaps TRBD2 (5 bases). V shed 2 bases and J shed 3 bases, with 9 bases lying between them. This CDR3 contains 13 residues. Germline assignment: CDR1 SGHDT and CDR2 YYEEEE. CDR3 sequence (DNA): TGTGCCAGCAGCTTAACTAGAAGCTACGAGCAGTACTTC. Protein sequence: CASSLTRSYEQYF.

The V call is TRBV6-1, the J call TRBJ1-2, with D unresolved. The germline V gene encodes CDR1 MNHNS and CDR2 SASEGT. This CDR3 has 11 amino acids. V lost 3 bases and J lost 7, with 6 bases in between. CDR3 bases: TGTGCCAGCAGTGAGCTGCTTGGCTACACCTTC. It is translated as CASSELLGYTF.

The V gene is TRBV2, the J gene TRBJ2-3; D uncertain. Between the trimmed V and J ends, which lost 10 bases and 7 bases, there was a span of 15 bases. CDR3 length equals 12 residues. From germline, CDR1 is SNHLY and CDR2 FYNNEI. The CDR3: CANGRDRYTQYF. As DNA, the CDR3 is TGTGCCAACGGACGCGATCGGTATACGCAGTATTTT.

The chain recombines TRBV6-1 with TRBJ2-4, with D possibly being TRBD1 (6 bases). CDR3 length: 15 amino acids. Trimming took 8 bases from V and 2 from J, leaving 16 bases between them. Germline V CDR1 and CDR2: MNHNS, SASEGT. The CDR3 protein is CASSSNRDTKNIQYF. The CDR3 DNA follows: TGTGCCAGCTCCTCCAACCGGGACACCAAAAACATTCAGTACTTC.

This clone was recorded once. CDR3 coding DNA: TGCGCCAGCAGCTTGGCATGGGACCCCGCCCAAGGATACGAGCAGTACTTC. It codes for CASSLAWDPAQGYEQYF. J is TRBJ2-7 and V is TRBV5-1; D assignment may be TRBD1 or TRBD2 (5 bases each). V was trimmed by 0 bases and J by 4 bases, leaving 20 bases between them. The CDR3 has 17 residues. CDR1 and CDR2 (germline): SGHRS, YFSETQ.

This chain joins TRBV6-6 and TRBJ1-2, with a weak D call TRBD1 (5 bases). The V gene's germline CDR1 is MNHNY and CDR2 SVGAGI (reference sequence). CDR3 length equals 16 residues. The germline V and J ends were trimmed by 0 bases and 6 bases, with 17 bases remaining between them. In nucleotides, the CDR3 is TGTGCCAGCAGTTACTCCCACCCCGGGGGTGGGGATGGCTACACCTTC. This sequence encodes CASSYSHPGGGDGYTF.

The chain uses TRBV27 and TRBJ2-3; D ambiguous. CDR1 MNHEY and CDR2 SMNVEV come from the germline V gene (reference sequence). The CDR3 consists of 14 residues. Deletions cut 5 bases from V and 1 base from J, with 10 bases between. CDR3 amino acids: CASSLPDRTDTQYF. For the CDR3, the DNA is TGTGCCAGCAGTCTCCCCGACCGCACAGATACGCAGTATTTT.

This chain connects TRBV6-5 to TRBJ1-1; 9 nucleotides match TRBD1. The CDR3 length is 15 residues. The V and J ends lost 4 bases and 4 bases, in that order; junction bases with no gene match: 7. The germline V gene encodes CDR1 MNHEY and CDR2 SVGAGI. The CDR3 loop reads CASSSWTGVGTEAFF. DNA of the CDR3: TGTGCCAGCAGTTCTTGGACAGGGGTGGGCACTGAAGCTTTCTTT.

V gene TRBV6-5 combines with J gene TRBJ2-1, with a tentative D call TRBD2 (6 bases). From germline, CDR1 is MNHEY and CDR2 SVGAGI. The CDR3 is made up of 12 amino acids. V was trimmed by 2 bases and J by 7 bases, leaving 6 bases between them. The CDR3 protein is CASSYGGNEQFF. The CDR3 bases are TGTGCCAGCAGTTACGGAGGGAATGAGCAGTTCTTC.